A selection of T cell receptor beta chains follows, all from one sample in a study of blood T cell repertoires in COVID-19. TCRdb's table, derived via immunoSEQ multiplex PCR, lists solely in-frame clones and lacks some. This sample has tens of thousands of clones, with 76% found just once. Sequencing was done on a sample of peripheral blood. The receptors come from a man aged 45-65 years with active or convalescent COVID-19. Both conserved end residues are part of each CDR3. Each record gives: CDR3 protein, CDR3 DNA, D gene, V gene, clone size, J gene. The D gene is left open where the match is weak. Clone size is shown for a subset of rows, as once, few, many or a class of expanded clone.

CDR3 protein: CAIRSDREGEKLFF
CDR3 DNA: TGTGCCATCAGATCGGACAGGGAAGGTGAAAAACTGTTTTTT
D gene: TRBD1
V gene: TRBV10-3
clone size: .
J gene: TRBJ1-4

CDR3 protein: CASGLGRAGVWNEQFF
CDR3 DNA: TGTGCTAGTGGTTTGGGAAGGGCAGGGGTTTGGAATGAGCAGTTCTTC
D gene: .
V gene: TRBV12-5
clone size: few
J gene: TRBJ2-1

CDR3 protein: CASSVEVAGANGYTF
CDR3 DNA: TGTGCCAGCAGCGTAGAGGTGGCAGGGGCAAATGGCTACACCTTC
D gene: .
V gene: TRBV9
clone size: .
J gene: TRBJ1-2

CDR3 protein: CASSLGQVNTEAFF
CDR3 DNA: TGCGCCAGCAGCTTGGGACAAGTGAACACTGAAGCTTTCTTT
D gene: .
V gene: TRBV5-1
clone size: .
J gene: TRBJ1-1

CDR3 protein: CASSLVVGDGYTF
CDR3 DNA: TGTGCCAGCTCACTAGTCGTGGGAGATGGCTACACCTTC
D gene: .
V gene: TRBV18
clone size: .
J gene: TRBJ1-2

CDR3 protein: CATVAVKAKNIQYF
CDR3 DNA: TGTGCCACCGTAGCTGTGAAAGCCAAAAACATTCAGTACTTC
D gene: .
V gene: TRBV6-5
clone size: .
J gene: TRBJ2-4

CDR3 protein: CASSSSINQPQHF
CDR3 DNA: TGTGCCAGCAGTTCGAGTATCAATCAGCCCCAGCATTTT
D gene: .
V gene: TRBV28
clone size: .
J gene: TRBJ1-5

CDR3 protein: CASSEIREQFF
CDR3 DNA: TGTGCCAGCAGTGAGATTCGGGAGCAGTTCTTC
D gene: .
V gene: TRBV2
clone size: few
J gene: TRBJ2-1

CDR3 protein: CASSFSGRSDTQYF
CDR3 DNA: TGTGCCAGCAGCTTTAGCGGGAGATCAGATACGCAGTATTTT
D gene: TRBD2
V gene: TRBV2
clone size: once
J gene: TRBJ2-3

CDR3 protein: CSASFGGRMDGYTF
CDR3 DNA: TGCAGTGCTAGTTTCGGGGGGCGGATGGATGGCTACACCTTC
D gene: .
V gene: TRBV20-1
clone size: few
J gene: TRBJ1-2

CDR3 protein: CASSRTDTGLADTQYF
CDR3 DNA: TGCGCCAGCAGCCGCACAGACACAGGGCTCGCAGATACGCAGTATTTT
D gene: .
V gene: TRBV5-1
clone size: .
J gene: TRBJ2-3

CDR3 protein: CASKGEIARGNQPQHF
CDR3 DNA: TGTGCCAGTAAGGGGGAAATAGCCCGTGGCAATCAGCCCCAGCATTTT
D gene: .
V gene: TRBV19
clone size: .
J gene: TRBJ1-5

CDR3 protein: CASSFGRRSYGYTF
CDR3 DNA: TGTGCCAGCAGCTTCGGCAGGCGTTCTTATGGCTACACCTTC
D gene: .
V gene: TRBV5-8
clone size: .
J gene: TRBJ1-2

CDR3 protein: CASSSETGVHNEQFF
CDR3 DNA: TGTGCCAGCAGCTCCGAGACAGGGGTACACAATGAGCAGTTCTTC
D gene: TRBD1
V gene: TRBV3-1/TRBV3-2
clone size: .
J gene: TRBJ2-1

CDR3 protein: CASSVGDINQPQHF
CDR3 DNA: TGTGCCAGCAGCGTCGGGGACATCAATCAGCCCCAGCATTTT
D gene: .
V gene: TRBV9
clone size: few
J gene: TRBJ1-5

CDR3 protein: CASSQPLGTGAGETQYF
CDR3 DNA: TGCGCCAGCAGCCAACCCCTCGGGACAGGGGCTGGGGAGACCCAGTACTTC
D gene: TRBD1
V gene: TRBV4-1
clone size: once
J gene: TRBJ2-5

CDR3 protein: CASSRQGRSNQPQHF
CDR3 DNA: TGTGCCAGCAGCCGACAGGGTAGGAGCAATCAGCCCCAGCATTTT
D gene: TRBD1
V gene: TRBV6-5
clone size: .
J gene: TRBJ1-5

CDR3 protein: CASSGGRGLAEAFF
CDR3 DNA: TGTGCCAGCAGTGGGGGGCGAGGGCTGGCTGAAGCTTTCTTT
D gene: .
V gene: TRBV2
clone size: few
J gene: TRBJ1-1

CDR3 protein: CASSKVGTGSYEQYF
CDR3 DNA: TGTGCCAGCAGCAAGGTGGGGACAGGGAGCTACGAGCAGTACTTC
D gene: TRBD1
V gene: TRBV7-8
clone size: .
J gene: TRBJ2-7

CDR3 protein: CQKTTGDFYGYTF
CDR3 DNA: TGCCAAAAGACCACAGGGGACTTCTATGGCTACACCTTC
D gene: TRBD1
V gene: TRBV6-9
clone size: .
J gene: TRBJ1-2

CDR3 protein: CASSVTAAAGYTF
CDR3 DNA: TGTGCCAGCAGCGTAACAGCAGCGGCTGGCTACACCTTC
D gene: .
V gene: TRBV9
clone size: .
J gene: TRBJ1-2

CDR3 protein: CAWSADRINYGYTF
CDR3 DNA: TGTGCCTGGAGCGCGGACAGAATTAACTATGGCTACACCTTC
D gene: .
V gene: TRBV30
clone size: .
J gene: TRBJ1-2

CDR3 protein: CASSDPGAGDGYTF
CDR3 DNA: TGTGCCAGCAGTGACCCAGGGGCAGGGGATGGCTACACCTTC
D gene: .
V gene: TRBV6-4
clone size: .
J gene: TRBJ1-2

CDR3 protein: CASSLGASKVDEQFF
CDR3 DNA: TGTGCCAGCAGCTTAGGGGCCTCCAAGGTCGATGAGCAGTTCTTC
D gene: .
V gene: TRBV11-3
clone size: once
J gene: TRBJ2-1

CDR3 protein: CASSLGGLGTEAFF
CDR3 DNA: TGTGCCAGCAGCTTAGGGGGGCTGGGTACTGAAGCTTTCTTT
D gene: .
V gene: TRBV7-9
clone size: .
J gene: TRBJ1-1

CDR3 protein: CASSLTGDGRDGEQFF
CDR3 DNA: TGTGCCAGCAGCCTGACCGGAGATGGTCGGGATGGTGAGCAGTTCTTC
D gene: .
V gene: TRBV4-2
clone size: .
J gene: TRBJ2-1

CDR3 protein: CASSLNRNTEAFF
CDR3 DNA: TGTGCCAGCAGCTTAAACAGGAACACTGAAGCTTTCTTT
D gene: .
V gene: TRBV7-2
clone size: .
J gene: TRBJ1-1

CDR3 protein: CASRRWGGAYTDTQYF
CDR3 DNA: TGTGCCAGTAGGCGGTGGGGAGGGGCCTACACAGATACGCAGTATTTT
D gene: TRBD2
V gene: TRBV19
clone size: .
J gene: TRBJ2-3

CDR3 protein: CASSWTGGGELFF
CDR3 DNA: TGTGCCAGCAGTTGGACAGGGGGCGGGGAGCTGTTTTTT
D gene: TRBD1
V gene: TRBV12-3/TRBV12-4
clone size: .
J gene: TRBJ2-2

CDR3 protein: CASTVLAGETGELFF
CDR3 DNA: TGTGCCAGCACCGTACTAGCGGGAGAAACCGGGGAGCTGTTTTTT
D gene: TRBD2
V gene: TRBV7-2
clone size: .
J gene: TRBJ2-2

CDR3 protein: CASRATGVEETQYF
CDR3 DNA: TGTGCCAGTAGGGCCACAGGGGTCGAGGAGACCCAGTACTTC
D gene: TRBD1
V gene: TRBV19
clone size: once
J gene: TRBJ2-5

CDR3 protein: CASSMGLLQYF
CDR3 DNA: TGTGCCAGTAGTATGGGACTACTGCAGTACTTC
D gene: TRBD2
V gene: TRBV19
clone size: .
J gene: TRBJ2-7

CDR3 protein: CASSLGTGSNYGYTF
CDR3 DNA: TGTGCCAGCAGCTTGGGGACAGGGTCAAACTATGGCTACACCTTC
D gene: TRBD1
V gene: TRBV5-6
clone size: .
J gene: TRBJ1-2

CDR3 protein: CAISTANNEKLFF
CDR3 DNA: TGTGCCATCTCCACAGCAAACAATGAAAAACTGTTTTTT
D gene: .
V gene: TRBV6-5
clone size: few
J gene: TRBJ1-4

CDR3 protein: CASNSDRGHGYTF
CDR3 DNA: TGTGCCAGCAACTCTGACAGGGGGCACGGCTACACCTTC
D gene: TRBD1
V gene: TRBV12-3/TRBV12-4
clone size: .
J gene: TRBJ1-2

CDR3 protein: CASHVGEGVGAFF
CDR3 DNA: TGTGCCAGCCATGTGGGGGAGGGGGTGGGAGCTTTCTTT
D gene: .
V gene: TRBV19
clone size: medium-sized
J gene: TRBJ1-1

CDR3 protein: CASSRDRGEGEKLFF
CDR3 DNA: TGTGCCAGCAGCCGCGACAGGGGGGAGGGAGAAAAACTGTTTTTT
D gene: TRBD1
V gene: TRBV7-8
clone size: .
J gene: TRBJ1-4

CDR3 protein: CASSWDTSWGKQFF
CDR3 DNA: TGTGCCAGCAGCTGGGATACTAGCTGGGGAAAGCAGTTCTTC
D gene: .
V gene: TRBV5-5
clone size: .
J gene: TRBJ2-1

CDR3 protein: CAWIPRGAGYEQYF
CDR3 DNA: TGTGCCTGGATACCGCGGGGAGCTGGCTACGAGCAGTACTTC
D gene: .
V gene: TRBV30
clone size: few
J gene: TRBJ2-7